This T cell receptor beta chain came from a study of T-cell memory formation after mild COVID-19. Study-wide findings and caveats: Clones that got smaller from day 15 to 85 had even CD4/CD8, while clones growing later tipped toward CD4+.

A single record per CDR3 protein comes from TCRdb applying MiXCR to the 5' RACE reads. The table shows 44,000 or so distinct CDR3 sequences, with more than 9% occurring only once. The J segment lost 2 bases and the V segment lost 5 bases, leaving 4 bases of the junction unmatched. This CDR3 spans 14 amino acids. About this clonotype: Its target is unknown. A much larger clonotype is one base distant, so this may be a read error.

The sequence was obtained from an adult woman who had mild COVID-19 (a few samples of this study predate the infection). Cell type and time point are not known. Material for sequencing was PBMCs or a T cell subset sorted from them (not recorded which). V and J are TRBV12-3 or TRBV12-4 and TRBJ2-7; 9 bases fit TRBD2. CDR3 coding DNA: TGTGCCAGCAGTAATAGCGGGGGAACCTACGAGCAGTACTTC. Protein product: CASSNSGGTYEQYF.